The table lists the clone carrying this T cell receptor beta chain with a few counts. What it recognizes is unknown. One entry per CDR3 protein, called by TCRdb with MiXCR from the RACE reads. Of 74,000 or so distinct CDR3 sequences detected, under 13% appear once; the ten largest clones hold roughly 1.4%. The data stem from a study of human T cells and chemical hapten exposure. Study conclusions and caveats: The number of TCRs over 1 in 1000 frequency stayed unchanged after DPC.

The CDR3 covers 16 residues. CDR1 is SEHNR, CDR2 FQNEAQ, per germline (reference sequence). The V gene end was trimmed by 5 bases and the J gene end by 3 bases; junction bases not matched to a gene: 13. Noted time point: patch test 1, 2 weeks after DPC sensitization. The treatment was: therapeutic diphenylcyclopropenone sensitization with weekly scalp DPC. The starting material was whole blood, obtained in connection with sensitization to the hapten diphenylcyclopropenone (DPC). The V gene is TRBV7-9, the J gene TRBJ2-7; 7 nucleotides match TRBD1. The receptor comes from a woman aged 50 to 65 with alopecia areata. Some clones in this sample may be carry-over from other donors' samples. CDR3 sequence reads: CASSPLAGGRYYEQYF. The CDR3 nucleotides read TGTGCCAGCAGCCCCCTCGCAGGGGGACGCTACTACGAGCAGTACTTC. The full variable domain, in which reference TRBV7-9 and TRBJ2-7 provide the parts outside the CDR3, is DTGVSQNPRHKITKRGQNVTFRCDPISEHNRLYWYRQTLGQGPEFLTYFQNEAQLEKSRLLSDRFSAERPKGSFSTLEIQRTEQGDSAMYLCASSPLAGGRYYEQYFGPGTRLTVT.